This T cell receptor beta chain was found in a study of T-cell memory formation after mild COVID-19. Study-level information: Among the donors, TCR clusters were largely specific to each donor.

The authors produced TCR alpha and TCR beta cDNA libraries with sample barcodes and UMIs by 5'RACE using constant-segment primers. TCRdb redid the calling of the 5' RACE reads with MiXCR, one entry per CDR3 protein. The table has about 350,000 distinct CDR3 sequences, around 28% seen once. Points from the study as a whole: There was no confirmation that second-wave clones peaking on day 37 were SARS-CoV-2 specific. Contracting clones from day 15 to 85 showed balanced CD4/CD8; later expanders favored CD4+.

Germline CDR1 and CDR2: SEHNR and FQNEAQ (reference sequence). Trimming took 5 bases from V and 1 from J; bases not matched to a gene: 10. This CDR3 region has 16 residues. Notes on this clonotype: Its cognate antigen is unknown.

This sequence joins TRBV7-9 and TRBJ2-7, with TRBD2 matching over 8 bases. Sequencing was carried out using PBMCs or a T cell subset sorted from them (not recorded which). The TCR was taken from an adult woman who had mild COVID-19 (a few samples of this study predate the infection). Cell type and time point are not known. The CDR3: CASSPSTGGPSYEQYF. CDR3 bases: TGTGCCAGCAGCCCCTCCACGGGAGGGCCGTCCTACGAGCAGTACTTC.